These 27 T cell receptor beta chains were all obtained from the same sample, sequenced in a study of T cells after yellow fever vaccination. TCRdb reprocessed the 5' RACE reads with MiXCR, giving one entry per CDR3 protein. The sample yields around 350,000 distinct CDR3 sequences, roughly 6.1% seen once. The sample in question was PBMCs, obtained 5 days after the yellow fever booster vaccination. These receptors all stem from a man aged 25 to 40 who received the YFV17D yellow fever vaccine.

V and J are TRBV7-3 and TRBJ2-6; perhaps TRBD2 as D (5 bases). Germline values: CDR1 SGHTA, CDR2 FQGTGA. The CDR3 runs to 15 residues. V was cut by 5 bases and J by 4 bases, with 12 bases left in between. The CDR3 bases are TGTGCCAGCAGCCCGGAGGCCGCGGGGGCCAACGTCCTGACTTTC. This gives the protein CASSPEAAGANVLTF.

At least ten counts were recorded for this clonotype. This sequence joins TRBV5-1 and TRBJ2-3; D is possibly TRBD2 (6 bases). The CDR3 has 17 residues. V was cut by 0 bases and J by 0 bases, with 14 bases left in between. CDR1 and CDR2 from the germline V gene are SGHRS and YFSETQ. This chain's CDR3 is CASSLAGEGTSTDTQYF. CDR3 nucleotides: TGCGCCAGCAGCTTGGCGGGAGAAGGGACTAGCACAGATACGCAGTATTTT.

This clonotype came up a few times. The V gene is TRBV20-1, the J gene TRBJ2-7, with TRBD2 matching 9 bases. J gave up 0 bases and V 6 bases, and 6 bases lay outside the gene matches. The CDR3 sequence is 14 residues long. From germline, CDR1 is DFQATT and CDR2 SNEGSKA (reference sequence). CDR3 nucleotides: TGCAGTGCCAAGCCAGCGGGGGGCTCCTACGAGCAGTACTTC. The encoded protein is CSAKPAGGSYEQYF.

This clonotype was seen more than once but under ten times. This chain joins TRBV20-1 and TRBJ2-1, with TRBD2 matching over 13 bases. CDR1 and CDR2 from the germline V gene are DFQATT and SNEGSKA (reference sequence). This CDR3 region has 15 residues. The V and J ends lost 5 bases and 6 bases, in that order; junction bases with no gene match: 7. The CDR3 reads CSASGTSGILNEQFF. The CDR3 DNA sequence: TGCAGTGCTTCAGGGACTAGCGGGATTCTCAATGAGCAGTTCTTC.

This clonotype has a handful of counts. The gene calls are TRBV28 and TRBJ2-1, with D uncertain. The CDR3 length is 13 residues. Germline lookup yields CDR1 MDHEN and CDR2 SYDVKM. The ends were cut back, 10 bases at V and 0 bases at J, with 10 bases in the middle. CDR3 nucleotides: TGTGCCACCAGGTGGGCCTCCTACAATGAGCAGTTCTTC. Its protein product is CATRWASYNEQFF.

Only a few counts were recorded for this clonotype. The chain recombines TRBV10-3 with TRBJ2-5; D gene ambiguous. The V gene's germline CDR1 is ENHRY and CDR2 SYGVKD. Trimming left V 4 bases short and J 3 bases short, with 9 bases between. This CDR3 comprises 13 residues. The DNA of the CDR3 is TGTGCCATCAGTGGGCGGCCAGAAGAGACCCAGTACTTC. This encodes CAISGRPEETQYF.

This clonotype was detected a few times. The chain has TRBV11-2 and TRBJ2-7; 9 bases map to TRBD1. J lost 1 base, V lost 2 bases, and 18 bases had no gene match. Germline-derived CDR1 and CDR2 are SGHAT and FQNNGV. The length of the CDR3 is 20 residues. The CDR3 is CASSLHSTGTGTRLSYEQYF. As DNA, the CDR3 is TGTGCCAGCAGCTTACACAGTACCGGGACAGGGACTCGACTGTCCTACGAGCAGTACTTC.

There are many counts of this clonotype. This chain joins TRBV12-3 or TRBV12-4 and TRBJ2-3; 12 bases fit TRBD2. V gave up 3 bases and J gave up 6 bases; unmatched junction bases: 4. The CDR3 covers 15 residues. This CDR3 is CASSFTSGRSDTQYF. CDR3 nucleotide sequence: TGTGCCAGCAGTTTTACTAGCGGGAGGTCGGATACGCAGTATTTT.

This clonotype was recorded a few times. The chain links TRBV6-5 to TRBJ1-1; D not certain. Germline V gene lookup returns CDR1 MNHEY and CDR2 SVGAGI. This CDR3 region has 15 residues. Trimming took off 3 bases at V and 6 bases at J, with 17 bases between the two ends. CDR3 nucleotide sequence: TGTGCCAGCAGTTATAAGTCGAACCTTGGGTCTGAAGCTTTCTTT. It translates to CASSYKSNLGSEAFF.

This clonotype was seen a handful of times. This chain links TRBV6-5 with TRBJ1-2; D unclear. CDR3 length: 12 residues. Germline lookup yields CDR1 MNHEY and CDR2 SVGAGI. With 8 bases removed from V and 2 bases from J, the gap between germline ends came to 9 bases. The CDR3 is CASSPGNYGYTF. The DNA of the CDR3 is TGTGCCAGCTCCCCGGGGAACTATGGCTACACCTTC.

This clonotype was picked up a small number of times. The chain links TRBV4-3 to TRBJ2-1; D gene uncertain. The CDR3 length is 15 residues. Germline CDR1 LGHNA, CDR2 YSLEER. Between the trimmed V and J ends, which lost 8 bases and 0 bases, there was a span of 14 bases. The CDR3 loop is CASLPGRCSYNEQFF. CDR3 nucleotide sequence: TGCGCCAGCCTGCCCGGACGGTGCTCCTACAATGAGCAGTTCTTC.

This clonotype was seen only a few times. The rearrangement joins TRBV20-1 to TRBJ2-1, with no clear D. CDR1 DFQATT and CDR2 SNEGSKA come from the germline V gene (reference sequence). The CDR3 totals 13 residues. V lost 0 bases to trimming and J lost 8 bases, with 11 bases between them. CDR3 in DNA: TGCAGTGCTAGAGATCGGCTGGCCCATGAGCAGTTCTTC. Amino acids: CSARDRLAHEQFF.

The V gene is TRBV28, the J gene TRBJ2-7, with TRBD2 matching 15 bases. This CDR3 is 17 amino acids long. V was clipped by 8 bases and J by 5 bases; unmatched bases: 13. CDR1 and CDR2 (germline): MDHEN, SYDVKM. CDR3 in amino acids: CASHLRTSGRAGNEQYF. The CDR3 DNA follows: TGTGCCAGCCACCTTAGGACTAGCGGGAGGGCCGGGAACGAGCAGTACTTC. The full variable domain, its missing parts supplied by reference TRBV28 and TRBJ2-7, is DVKVTQSSRYLVKRTGEKVFLECVQDMDHENMFWYRQDPGLGLRLIYFSYDVKMKEKGDIPEGYSVSREKKERFSLILESASTNQTSMYLCASHLRTSGRAGNEQYFGPGTRLTVT.

This clonotype was picked up many times. CDR3 coding DNA: TGCAGTGCTGGAATGATGGCGGGAGAAGAGACCCAGTACTTC. This sequence encodes CSAGMMAGEETQYF. The chain carries TRBV20-1 and TRBJ2-5; 7 bases map to TRBD2. J lost 3 bases, V lost 5 bases, and 9 bases had no gene match. CDR3 size: 14 residues. Germline V gives CDR1 DFQATT, CDR2 SNEGSKA (reference sequence).

The sample holds many counts of this clonotype. The chain couples TRBV29-1 to TRBJ2-1; D remains unclear. V was shortened by 4 bases and J by 12 bases, with 25 bases between the two germline ends. This CDR3 spans 15 amino acids. Germline V gene data show CDR1 as SQVTM and CDR2 as ANQGSEA. The CDR3 DNA reads TGCAGCGTTGGGCCTCGTGGAAGTGCCCGGGTTGGGCAGTTCTTC. Protein sequence: CSVGPRGSARVGQFF.

This clonotype was found many times. This chain connects TRBV14 to TRBJ2-7, with TRBD1 matching 7 bases. Per the germline V gene, CDR1 is SGHDN and CDR2 is FVKESK. J lost 2 bases, V lost 1 base, and 14 bases had no gene match. This CDR3 region has 18 residues. As DNA, the CDR3 is TGTGCCAGCAGCCAAGGAATCCGCGTTACAGGGGAACCCTACGAGCAGTACTTC. It translates to CASSQGIRVTGEPYEQYF.

Here the CDR3 DNA reads TGTGCCAGCTCACAAAGTCGATCGGGAACCAGAGAGACCCAGTACTTC. Translating it yields CASSQSRSGTRETQYF. The chain carries TRBV18 and TRBJ2-5; D is possibly TRBD2 (5 bases). Trimming removed 4 bases at V and 4 bases at J, with 19 bases between. The CDR3 runs to 16 residues. The V gene's germline CDR1 is KGHSH and CDR2 LQKENI.

There are many counts of this clonotype. The gene calls are TRBV7-2 and TRBJ2-7, with D unresolved. Between the trimmed V and J ends, which lost 5 bases and 0 bases, there was a span of 14 bases. The CDR3 runs to 15 residues. CDR1 SGHTA and CDR2 FQGNSA come from the germline V gene. CDR3 amino acids: CASSNTGSSSYEQYF. The CDR3, as DNA: TGTGCCAGCAGCAACACCGGGTCCAGCTCCTACGAGCAGTACTTC.

Ten or more counts support this clonotype. Mismatch with germline at one junction end may stem from a read error. This sequence joins TRBV28 and TRBJ2-5; D unresolved. Germline CDR1 is MDHEN and CDR2 is SYDVKM. The CDR3 covers 13 residues. Written as DNA, the CDR3 is TGTGCCAGCGGTTTGCGAATAGTCGAGACCCAGTACTTC. Translating it yields CASGLRIVETQYF.

This clonotype was counted only a few times. V is TRBV3-1 and J is TRBJ1-1, with a weak D call TRBD1 (6 bases). Germline V lookup: CDR1 LGHDT, CDR2 YNNKEL (reference sequence). This CDR3 has 18 amino acids. Trimming removed 4 bases from V and 3 bases from J, with 24 bases in between. CDR3 protein: CASSPMGEGERPDTEAFF. CDR3 sequence (DNA): TGTGCCAGCAGCCCGATGGGAGAGGGGGAGAGACCGGACACTGAAGCTTTCTTT.

This clonotype was seen a handful of times. The rearrangement joins TRBV20-1 to TRBJ2-7; TRBD1 might be the D (6 bases). The V gene lost 0 bases and the J gene lost 0 bases, with 12 bases spanning the gap. The CDR3 loop spans 15 amino acids. The V gene's germline CDR1 is DFQATT and CDR2 SNEGSKA (reference sequence). CDR3 bases: TGCAGTGCTAGAGATGGAGACAGGAGCTCCTACGAGCAGTACTTC. Amino acid sequence: CSARDGDRSSYEQYF.

This clonotype showed up just a few times. V gene TRBV5-1 combines with J gene TRBJ2-3; 7 nucleotides agree with TRBD1. The length of the CDR3 is 13 residues. In germline, CDR1 is SGHRS, CDR2 YFSETQ. V gave up 4 bases and J gave up 10 bases; unmatched junction bases: 9. The CDR3 sequence is CASSTGTAAAQYF. The CDR3 nucleotides read TGCGCCAGCAGCACCGGGACAGCAGCGGCGCAGTATTTT.

This clonotype was observed a few times. V is TRBV4-3 and J is TRBJ2-3; D may be TRBD2 (6 bases). CDR1 and CDR2 from the germline V gene are LGHNA and YSLEER. The V end lost 1 base, the J end lost 0 bases, and 8 bases lay between the germline ends. The CDR3 contains 15 residues. CDR3 protein: CASSQGTTSTDTQYF. The CDR3 bases are TGCGCCAGCAGCCAAGGGACTACTAGCACAGATACGCAGTATTTT.

This clonotype was recorded at least ten times. The chain carries TRBV5-8 and TRBJ1-2; D is possibly TRBD1 (6 bases). The length of the CDR3 is 13 residues. Germline V lookup: CDR1 SGHTS, CDR2 YDEGEE. The germline V and J ends were trimmed by 4 bases and 5 bases, with 12 bases remaining between them. The CDR3 here is CASSATGKYGYTF. In DNA, the CDR3 is TGTGCCAGCAGCGCTACAGGGAAGTATGGCTACACCTTC.

This clonotype came up many times. The chain employs TRBV21-1 and TRBJ2-1; the table's TRBD2 call for D was not verified on the DNA. TRBV21-1 is noted as a pseudogene. The CDR3 covers 14 residues. CDR3 sequence: CARVGLAGTNEQFF. CDR3 sequence (DNA): TGTGCCAGAGTAGGACTAGCGGGAACCAATGAGCAGTTCTTC.

The rearrangement links TRBV7-2 to TRBJ2-7; a possible D gene is TRBD2 (5 bases). Trimming removed 2 bases at V and 6 bases at J, with 11 bases between. CDR3 length equals 13 residues. Germline V CDR1 and CDR2: SGHTA, FQGNSA. The CDR3 reads CASSLTRFGEQYF. The CDR3 DNA sequence: TGTGCCAGCAGCTTAACTAGATTCGGCGAGCAGTACTTC.

This clonotype appeared a few times. The rearrangement uses TRBV20-1 and TRBJ2-1; possible D gene TRBD1, 6 bases. This CDR3 is 14 amino acids long. Germline lookup yields CDR1 DFQATT and CDR2 SNEGSKA (reference sequence). The V gene lost 3 bases and the J gene lost 3 bases, with 12 bases spanning the gap. The CDR3 bases are TGCAGTGCTAGCGGTCAGGGGAGCTACAATGAGCAGTTCTTC. Translation gives CSASGQGSYNEQFF.